This is a list of T cell receptor beta chains from one sample in a study of cytomegalovirus exposure and HLA in healthy donors. Only in-frame clones appear in the TCRdb table, and some are missing; sequencing was by immunoSEQ multiplex PCR. This repertoire shows around 100,000 clones, around three quarters found once; its top ten account for less than 5%. Material for sequencing was PBMCs. The receptors here all came from a man aged 45-60 years in good health and CMV-seropositive. Both conserved end residues are part of each CDR3. The order of the fields is V gene, CDR3 protein.

TRBV6-1,CASSEDRLAGRNEQFF
TRBV28,CASSFLPQGNQPQHF
TRBV29-1,CSVYRYPHTQYF
TRBV27,CASSFASTGRETQYF
TRBV7-3,CASSLGQGGEQYF
TRBV5-1,CASSLQGARGTEAFF
TRBV2,CASSYRGNTIYF
TRBV10-2,CASRKLTGRVTEAFF
TRBV5-1,CASSLPDYYGYTF
TRBV7-9,CASSLEASGVNEQFF
TRBV4-3,CASSQGVSASYEQYF
TRBV6-1,CASSEETGGSYEQYF
TRBV5-1,CASSLARGTKGEQFF
TRBV28,CASRGQSFYEQYF
TRBV28,CASTWGDQPQHF
TRBV27,CASRQGAAGEKLFF
TRBV29-1,CSVGDGGEQPQHF
TRBV7-9,CASSLAGTNYEQYF
TRBV5-8,CASSLVRDYGYTF
TRBV7-4,CASSSKHCGQRKETQYF
TRBV5-4,CASSFSGSSDTQYF
TRBV6-4,CASSDSAEGGVYNEQFF
TRBV5-1,CASSLGGTGGINEQFF
TRBV7-3,CASSSTSGRAGTGELFF
TRBV7-8,CASTDRGRGGNTIYF
TRBV30,CAWSDQLASEQFF
TRBV7-2,CASSSLAGGSEQFF
TRBV11-3,CASSRGLAGRETQYF
TRBV5-4,CASSSGMYEQYF
TRBV9,CASSFRDRGYEQYF
TRBV27,CASPTSGEGEETQYF
TRBV11-2,CASSPGTSGRVYNEQFF
TRBV6-1,CASSDSQGSEQYF
TRBV6-4,CASSSGTSDTDTQYF
TRBV5-4,CASTNRLTYEQYF
TRBV27,CASSSPSGRLENIQYF
TRBV4-3,CASSQEGRGRNYGYTF
TRBV10-3,CAISGGEQGSQPQHF
TRBV29-1,CSVKLAGGGEQYF
TRBV27,CASSGRGEQYF
TRBV25-1,CASRADQETQYF
TRBV28,CAIPGTGHYEQYF
TRBV9,CASSGGGQSFKGTDTQYF
TRBV28,CASILSGSGYNEQFF
TRBV9,CASSGTSQETQYF
TRBV21-1,CASRGFTGESSPLHF
TRBV10-1,CASSGQEYNEQFF
TRBV27,CASINKGRWSEAFF
TRBV10-3,CAISGGTSGGDEQFF
TRBV6-1,CASTKISTGELFF
TRBV19,CASSIVGARSYEQYF
TRBV19,CASSIETGGYEQYF
TRBV10-3,CAITNRGSSYNEQFF
TRBV30,CAWAPGNQPQHF
TRBV27,CASSFQVGDTQYF
TRBV10-2,CASSPRTSYGYTF
TRBV7-6,CASSLRGQGVQETQYF
TRBV10-3,CAISVRLDTGETQYF
TRBV28,CATVAGGGDTQYF